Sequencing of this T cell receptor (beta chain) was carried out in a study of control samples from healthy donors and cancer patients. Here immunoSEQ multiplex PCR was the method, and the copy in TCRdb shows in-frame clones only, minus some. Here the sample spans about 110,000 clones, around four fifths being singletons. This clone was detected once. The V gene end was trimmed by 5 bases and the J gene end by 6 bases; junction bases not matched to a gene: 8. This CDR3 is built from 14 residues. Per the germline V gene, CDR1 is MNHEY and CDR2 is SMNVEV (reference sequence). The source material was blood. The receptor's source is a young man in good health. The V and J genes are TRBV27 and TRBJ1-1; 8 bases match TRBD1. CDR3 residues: CASSPHRTGSEAFF. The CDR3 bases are TGTGCCAGCAGTCCGCACAGGACAGGGTCTGAAGCTTTCTTT.